A single sample gave rise to the 4 T cell receptor beta chains below, sequenced in a study of T cell responses to AZD1222 COVID-19 vaccine. The data were produced by immunoSEQ multiplex PCR, yet TCRdb's version contains in-frame clones alone and is incomplete. The top ten hold around 3% of the sample, which has 120,000 to 150,000 clones, roughly 90% seen once. This material consisted of peripheral blood, taken on day 0 of AZD1222 vaccination. These receptors were obtained from an adult in good health.

The chain recombines TRBV18 with TRBJ1-6; D is unclear. The V end lost 4 bases, the J end lost 10 bases, and 14 bases lay between the germline ends. CDR3 size: 14 residues. Germline V gene sequence: CDR1 KGHSH, CDR2 LQKENI. The CDR3 bases are TGTGCCAGCTCACTGGAAGCCTTACGGTCACCCCTCCACTTT. Amino acids: CASSLEALRSPLHF.

The chain combines TRBV12-3 or TRBV12-4 with TRBJ1-2; D is ambiguous. There are 13 residues in the CDR3. Trimming removed 2 bases at V and 6 bases at J, with 10 bases between. CDR3 region: CASSLKADHGYTF. The CDR3 DNA is TGTGCCAGCAGTTTAAAAGCCGACCATGGCTACACCTTC.

The rearrangement links TRBV15 to TRBJ2-2; the match to TRBD2 covers 9 bases. The trim removed 3 bases at V and 4 bases at J, leaving 6 bases unmatched. The CDR3 totals 16 residues. Germline CDR1 reads LNHNV; CDR2 reads YYDKDF (reference sequence). CDR3 amino acids: CATSRNSGSATGELFF. CDR3 DNA: TGTGCCACCAGCAGGAATAGCGGGAGCGCCACCGGGGAGCTGTTTTTT.

V gene TRBV18 combines with J gene TRBJ2-1; possibly TRBD1 for D (5 bases). CDR3 size: 15 residues. Trimming took off 1 base at V and 6 bases at J, with 13 bases between the two ends. The germline CDR1 and CDR2 sequences are KGHSH and LQKENI. CDR3 DNA sequence: TGTGCCAGCTCACCACTTCTGGGGCGGAGCAATGAGCAGTTCTTC. Protein product: CASSPLLGRSNEQFF. Drawing the rest from reference TRBV18 and TRBJ2-1, the complete variable domain is NAGVMQNPRHLVRRRGQEARLRCSPMKGHSHVYWYRQLPEEGLKFMVYLQKENIIDESGMPKERFSAEFPKEGPSILRIQQVVRGDSAAYFCASSPLLGRSNEQFFGPGTRLTVL.